The subject of this entry is one T cell receptor (beta chain). The antigen remains undetermined. This record belongs to a study of shared clonotypes between healthy human individuals. Notes on the study in general: Investigators expected sequencing depth to affect clonotype sharing among donors.

Assay runs were performed at deep level. Approximately 220 ng DNA, 30,000 or so T cell genomes, went into each sorted-subset replicate PCR. Data came from immunoSEQ multiplex PCR; TCRdb stores just in-frame clones and leaves some out. The sample lists approximately 2.5 million clones, approximately 94% occurring once. The CDR3 spans 16 residues. In germline, CDR1 is LGHNA, CDR2 YNFKEQ. V lost 0 bases and J 1 base, leaving 11 bases between the germline ends. The chain combines TRBV4-2 with TRBJ2-3; no definite D call. Sequencing was performed on naive CD4+ T cells from PBMCs. Specified subset: CD45RA+ positively selected. This sequence was found in a young man in good health. Some clones in this sample may be carry-over from other donors' samples. The CDR3 DNA reads TGTGCCAGCAGCCAAGAGCCAGATCTGGGCACAGATACGCAGTATTTT. Amino acid sequence: CASSQEPDLGTDTQYF.